The 31 T cell receptor beta chains below come from one sample, sequenced in a study of T cell repertoires in cytomegalovirus infection. TCRdb processed the reads anew with MiXCR; each CDR3 protein has one entry. The top ten hold 4.6% of the sample, which has some 180,000 distinct CDR3 sequences, less than 9.5% seen once. Sequenced: PBMCs. The receptors derive from a human donor in good health (CMV status not recorded). Some clones in this sample may be carry-over from other donors' samples.

This clonotype was seen more than once but under ten times. This chain uses TRBV19 with TRBJ2-1, with D tentatively TRBD2 (6 bases). The CDR3 extends over 14 amino acids. CDR1 and CDR2 (germline): LNHDA, SQIVND (reference sequence). V dropped 5 bases and J dropped 5 bases, with 13 bases sitting between them. CDR3 sequence reads: CASSLEGVDNEQFF. The CDR3 bases are TGTGCCAGTAGTCTGGAGGGAGTGGACAATGAGCAGTTCTTC.

This clonotype has only a few counts. This rearrangement joins TRBV7-8 to TRBJ1-4, with D perhaps matching TRBD1 (6 bases). Germline assignment: CDR1 SGHVS and CDR2 FQNEAQ. The CDR3 consists of 14 residues. V was cut by 2 bases and J by 8 bases, with 12 bases left in between. CDR3 sequence reads: CASSLNRDQEKLFF. DNA of the CDR3: TGTGCCAGCAGCTTAAACAGGGATCAAGAAAAACTGTTTTTT.

This clonotype was observed at least ten times. The rearrangement joins TRBV30 to TRBJ1-2, with 8 bases aligning to TRBD1. Germline loops: CDR1 GTSNPN, CDR2 SVGIG (reference sequence). The CDR3 runs 16 residues. V was pared by 3 bases and J by 2 bases, with 11 bases of the junction left unmatched. CDR3: CAWRRGTGGINYGYTF. In DNA, the CDR3 is TGTGCCTGGAGGCGAGGAACAGGGGGAATAAACTATGGCTACACCTTC. The entire variable domain, with the rest obtained from reference TRBV30 and TRBJ1-2, is as follows: SQTIHQWPATLVQPVGSPLSLECTVEGTSNPNLYWYRQAAGRGLQLLFYSVGIGQISSEVPQNLSASRPQDRQFILSSKKLLLSDSGFYLCAWRRGTGGINYGYTFGSGTRLTVV.

This clonotype was counted many times. V is TRBV4-2 and J is TRBJ2-1; no firm D call. The germline V and J ends were trimmed by 3 bases and 6 bases, with 18 bases remaining between them. Germline CDR1 reads LGHNA; CDR2 reads YNFKEQ. This CDR3 is 16 amino acids long. The CDR3 region has the DNA TGTGCCAGCAGCCAGACCGCGGTGCTGGAGTCCAATGAGCAGTTCTTC. It yields the protein CASSQTAVLESNEQFF.

The rearrangement links TRBV12-3 or TRBV12-4 to TRBJ1-2, with TRBD1 matching 10 bases. The V and J ends lost 5 bases and 8 bases, in that order; junction bases with no gene match: 5. The CDR3 sequence is 13 residues long. The DNA of the CDR3 is TGTGCCAGCAGTACGGGACAGGGGAGAGGCTACACCTTC. It specifies CASSTGQGRGYTF.

For this clonotype: A much larger clone is a single base away; this may be a read error. CDR3: CASSLEHGYNSPLHF. DNA for the CDR3: TGTGCCAGCAGCTTAGAACATGGATATAATTCACCCCTCCACTTT. The chain links TRBV11-2 to TRBJ1-6, with unresolved D. V lost 0 bases and J lost 4, with 7 bases in between. Germline lookup yields CDR1 SGHAT and CDR2 FQNNGV. This CDR3 contains 15 residues.

This clonotype was observed at least ten times. The genes are TRBV6-2 or TRBV6-3 and TRBJ1-1; the D gene is possibly TRBD1 (5 bases). CDR3 size: 13 residues. The germline CDR1 and CDR2 sequences are MNHEY and SVGEGT. Trimming shortened V by 2 bases and J by 4 bases, and 8 bases separated the two germline ends. The CDR3 bases are TGTGCCAGCAGTTACGGAGGGGCCACTGAAGCTTTCTTT. Its translation: CASSYGGATEAFF.

This clonotype occurred many times. The chain combines TRBV2 with TRBJ1-6, with 9 bases lining up with TRBD1. CDR1 SNHLY and CDR2 FYNNEI come from the germline V gene. The CDR3 covers 13 residues. V shed 9 bases, J shed 7 bases, and the junction held 4 bases outside the gene matches. The CDR3 protein is CARSGQGNSPLHF. The DNA for the CDR3 is TGTGCCAGATCTGGACAGGGGAATTCACCCCTCCACTTT.

This clonotype was picked up many times. The chain recombines TRBV7-8 with TRBJ2-5, with unresolved D. Per the germline V gene, CDR1 is SGHVS and CDR2 is FQNEAQ. V lost 1 base and J 5 bases, leaving 14 bases between the germline ends. CDR3 length: 15 amino acids. CDR3 DNA: TGTGCCAGCAGCTTAGTTCCTGGGGTCGGGGAGACCCAGTACTTC. It translates to CASSLVPGVGETQYF.

There are a few counts of this clonotype. The chain joins TRBV18 to TRBJ1-6; D is possibly TRBD1 (5 bases). Trimming removed 3 bases at V and 8 bases at J, with 14 bases between. The CDR3 consists of 15 residues. Looked up from germline, CDR1 is KGHSH and CDR2 is LQKENI. The CDR3 DNA sequence: TGTGCCAGCTCACCGGAGGACTGGGGGGATTCACCCCTCCACTTT. Its protein product is CASSPEDWGDSPLHF.

This clonotype was seen at least ten times. The chain uses TRBV19 and TRBJ1-5; D call uncertain. Trimming stripped 5 bases from V and 3 bases from J, with 20 bases between. Germline V gives CDR1 LNHDA, CDR2 SQIVND (reference sequence). This CDR3 has 17 amino acids. CDR3 DNA: TGTGCCAGTAGTCCCCGGGAACGCCTTTCGGACAATCAGCCCCAGCATTTT. It translates to CASSPRERLSDNQPQHF.

This clonotype was counted many times. The chain is built from TRBV7-3 and TRBJ2-1; the match to TRBD2 covers 7 bases. With 2 bases clipped from V and 8 bases from J, the junction kept 0 bases outside the gene matches. Germline CDR1 SGHTA, CDR2 FQGTGA. The CDR3 contains 12 residues. CDR3 in amino acids: CASSLGRDEQFF. The CDR3, as DNA: TGTGCCAGCAGCTTAGGGAGGGATGAGCAGTTCTTC.

This clonotype came up a few times. CDR3 amino acids: CASSLSMSPGELFF. The CDR3 region has the DNA TGTGCCAGCAGTTTATCCATGTCCCCCGGGGAGCTGTTTTTT. The chain has TRBV28 and TRBJ2-2; no reliable D call. Trimming shortened V by 1 base and J by 6 bases, and 9 bases separated the two germline ends. CDR3 size: 14 residues. Germline V gene data show CDR1 as MDHEN and CDR2 as SYDVKM.

This clonotype showed up many times. The chain is built from TRBV7-2 and TRBJ2-1, with 7 bases that match TRBD2. From germline, CDR1 is SGHTA and CDR2 FQGNSA. With V trimmed by 5 bases and J by 3 bases, 4 bases remained unmatched. This CDR3 spans 14 amino acids. CDR3 in amino acids: CASSAGLLYNEQFF. The CDR3 DNA reads TGTGCCAGCAGCGCGGGACTACTCTACAATGAGCAGTTCTTC. Looking up the rest from reference TRBV7-2 and TRBJ2-1 gives the full variable domain: GAGVSQSPSNKVTEKGKDVELRCDPISGHTALYWYRQSLGQGLEFLIYFQGNSAPDKSGLPSDRFSAERTGGSVSTLTIQRTQQEDSAVYLCASSAGLLYNEQFFGPGTRLTVL.

The rearrangement uses TRBV6-4 and TRBJ1-6; no reliable D call. Between the trimmed V and J ends, which lost 2 bases and 5 bases, there was a span of 4 bases. Germline V gene data show CDR1 as MRHNA and CDR2 as SNTAGT. The CDR3 runs 13 residues. In DNA, the CDR3 is TGTGCCAGCAGTGACAGGGATAATTCACCCCTCCACTTT. Translating it yields CASSDRDNSPLHF.

In this sample, this clonotype turned up many times. This sequence joins TRBV12-3 or TRBV12-4 and TRBJ1-4; TRBD1 is a possible D gene (5 bases). CDR3 length: 14 residues. V was trimmed by 6 bases and J by 4 bases, leaving 12 bases between them. The DNA of the CDR3 is TGTGCCAGCAGAAGAGTAGGGGTTAATGAAAAACTGTTTTTT. Translation gives CASRRVGVNEKLFF.

This chain links TRBV18 with TRBJ1-6, with D possibly matching TRBD1 (5 bases). The CDR3 runs to 16 residues. Germline V CDR1 and CDR2: KGHSH, LQKENI. Trimming stripped 3 bases from V and 6 bases from J, with 15 bases between. CDR3 region: CASSPFGTAPNSPLHF. The CDR3 DNA is TGTGCCAGCTCACCGTTCGGGACGGCGCCTAATTCACCCCTCCACTTT.

The chain has TRBV11-2 and TRBJ1-4; TRBD1 matches 7 bases. With 1 base clipped from V and 5 bases from J, the junction kept 4 bases outside the gene matches. The CDR3 has 15 amino acids. Germline CDR1 and CDR2: SGHAT and FQNNGV. CDR3 sequence reads: CASSLVGQLNEKLFF. In DNA, the CDR3 is TGTGCCAGCAGCTTAGTGGGACAGCTAAATGAAAAACTGTTTTTT.

This clonotype was observed at least ten times. The J gene is TRBJ2-7, the V gene TRBV19; a possible D gene is TRBD2 (5 bases). Trimming removed 7 bases from V and 5 bases from J, with 18 bases in between. Germline V CDR1 and CDR2: LNHDA, SQIVND (reference sequence). The length of the CDR3 is 14 residues. DNA of the CDR3: TGTGCCAGTACCCTAGCTTTCCCGGGGAACGAGCAGTACTTC. Translating it yields CASTLAFPGNEQYF.

The genes are TRBV14 and TRBJ1-1; D is unclear. CDR1 SGHDN and CDR2 FVKESK come from the germline V gene. The CDR3 extends over 13 amino acids. V was trimmed by 5 bases and J by 1 base, leaving 8 bases between them. The CDR3 DNA follows: TGTGCCAGCAGCAGACGTGGGAACACTGAAGCTTTCTTT. It is translated as CASSRRGNTEAFF.

This clonotype appeared a few times. V and J are TRBV29-1 and TRBJ2-1; 8 bases are a match to TRBD1. CDR1 is SQVTM and CDR2 is ANQGSEA in the germline V gene. The CDR3 covers 15 residues. Trimming took 1 base from V and 3 from J; bases not matched to a gene: 5. CDR3 in DNA: TGCAGCGTTGAAGGTCACAGGGGGAACTACAATGAGCAGTTCTTC. It translates to CSVEGHRGNYNEQFF.

This clonotype has a count of ten or more. V is TRBV15 and J is TRBJ2-2, with D maybe TRBD1 (6 bases). CDR3 size: 15 residues. Germline assignment: CDR1 LNHNV and CDR2 YYDKDF (reference sequence). V shed 0 bases and J shed 5 bases, with 10 bases lying between them. CDR3 DNA: TGTGCCACCAGCAGAGATAAGGGGGTGACCGGGGAGCTGTTTTTT. Translation: CATSRDKGVTGELFF.

At least ten counts were recorded for this clonotype. The rearrangement joins TRBV7-3 to TRBJ1-5; no firm D call. CDR3 size: 16 residues. Germline assignment: CDR1 SGHTA and CDR2 FQGTGA. V lost 2 bases and J 4 bases, leaving 15 bases between the germline ends. DNA for the CDR3: TGTGCCAGCAGCTTAGGTGGCCCCGGTACGAATCAGCCCCAGCATTTT. Its protein is CASSLGGPGTNQPQHF.

At least ten counts were recorded for this clonotype. The rearrangement links TRBV24-1 to TRBJ1-2; the D gene is possibly TRBD1 (6 bases). The germline CDR1 and CDR2 sequences are KGHDR and SFDVKD. Trimming shortened V by 3 bases and J by 6 bases, and 19 bases separated the two germline ends. CDR3 size: 16 residues. The CDR3 region is CATSDPSVGAQHGYTF. The CDR3 DNA sequence: TGTGCCACCAGTGATCCCTCCGTGGGGGCTCAGCATGGCTACACCTTC.

This clonotype was detected only once. V usage is TRBV19 and J usage is TRBJ2-7, with D uncertain. The V end was cut by 4 bases, the J end by 6 bases, with 7 bases between. This CDR3 contains 11 residues. Germline CDR1 is LNHDA and CDR2 is SQIVND (reference sequence). The CDR3 DNA follows: TGTGCCAGTAGTACTGGGCTCGAGCAGTACTTC. Its translation: CASSTGLEQYF.

This clonotype was seen more than once but under ten times. The junction departs from germline at one end; a sequencing error may be responsible. The chain has TRBV4-1 and TRBJ2-5; D perhaps matches TRBD1 (5 bases). Germline CDR1 reads MGHRA; CDR2 reads YSYEKL. The CDR3 is made up of 16 amino acids. This CDR3 reads CASSQEWGLGGETQYF. CDR3 in DNA: TGTGCCAGCAGCCAAGAGTGGGGCCTGGGTGGTGAGACCCAGTACTTC.

The V call is TRBV6-2 or TRBV6-3, the J call TRBJ1-2; D ambiguous. The CDR3 has 14 residues. Trimming left V 7 bases short and J 4 bases short, with 16 bases between. The germline V gene encodes CDR1 MNHEY and CDR2 SVGEGT. For the CDR3, the DNA is TGTGCCAGCACTCGGGCGGCAGCCACCTATGGCTACACCTTC. This encodes CASTRAAATYGYTF.

This clonotype was observed at least ten times. The chain's CDR3 is CSARVPAGTYEQYF. CDR3 DNA: TGCAGTGCTAGAGTTCCAGCGGGAACCTACGAGCAGTACTTC. This chain joins TRBV20-1 and TRBJ2-7, with 7 positions matching TRBD2. The CDR3 loop spans 14 amino acids. Germline V gives CDR1 DFQATT, CDR2 SNEGSKA (reference sequence). Trimming cost V 1 base and J 2 bases; bases outside gene matches: 5.

This clonotype was seen at least ten times. The V and J genes are TRBV4-3 and TRBJ1-6; D remains ambiguous. The V gene lost 0 bases and the J gene lost 2 bases, with 5 bases spanning the gap. Germline V lookup: CDR1 LGHNA, CDR2 YSLEER. There are 15 residues in the CDR3. This chain's CDR3 is CASSQDGTYNSPLHF. CDR3 sequence (DNA): TGCGCCAGCAGCCAAGATGGCACCTATAATTCACCCCTCCACTTT.

This clonotype appeared many times. The CDR3 DNA follows: TGTGCCAGCAGCTACGTCTTAGGGGAGCAGTACTTC. The encoded protein is CASSYVLGEQYF. The chain links TRBV7-6 to TRBJ2-7; D is unresolved. V dropped 4 bases and J dropped 7 bases, with 11 bases sitting between them. The CDR3 sequence is 12 residues long. The germline CDR1 and CDR2 sequences are SGHVS and FNYEAQ. Supplemented by reference TRBV7-6 and TRBJ2-7, the full variable domain reads GAGVSQSPRYKVTKRGQDVALRCDPISGHVSLYWYRQALGQGPEFLTYFNYEAQQDKSGLPNDRFSAERPEGSISTLTIQRTEQRDSAMYRCASSYVLGEQYFGPGTRLTVT.

This clonotype was detected a few times. The chain joins TRBV29-1 to TRBJ2-1; D remains unclear. Germline CDR1 and CDR2: SQVTM and ANQGSEA. The CDR3 is 12 amino acids. Trimming pared 0 bases from V and 6 bases from J, leaving 6 bases between. CDR3 in DNA: TGCAGCGTTGAAGACCTCCTCAATGAGCAGTTCTTC. Its translation: CSVEDLLNEQFF.